The clone carrying this TCR beta chain came up once. The CDR3 covers 13 residues. Germline assignment: CDR1 MGHRA and CDR2 YSYEKL. Between the trimmed V and J ends, which lost 4 bases and 2 bases, there was a span of 8 bases. The method was immunoSEQ multiplex PCR; TCRdb's version includes in-frame clones alone and lacks a portion of them. The sample shows about 170,000 clones, approximately 81% of them seen only once. This specimen belongs to a study of blood T cell repertoires in COVID-19. The sequence derives from a human donor with acute or convalescent COVID-19. The donor label of this sample is uncertain. The sequenced material came from peripheral blood. This chain uses TRBV4-1 with TRBJ1-1; a possible D gene is TRBD1 (6 bases). CDR3 coding DNA: TGCGCCAGCAGCCTCAGGGGTAACACTGAAGCTTTCTTT. Its protein is CASSLRGNTEAFF.